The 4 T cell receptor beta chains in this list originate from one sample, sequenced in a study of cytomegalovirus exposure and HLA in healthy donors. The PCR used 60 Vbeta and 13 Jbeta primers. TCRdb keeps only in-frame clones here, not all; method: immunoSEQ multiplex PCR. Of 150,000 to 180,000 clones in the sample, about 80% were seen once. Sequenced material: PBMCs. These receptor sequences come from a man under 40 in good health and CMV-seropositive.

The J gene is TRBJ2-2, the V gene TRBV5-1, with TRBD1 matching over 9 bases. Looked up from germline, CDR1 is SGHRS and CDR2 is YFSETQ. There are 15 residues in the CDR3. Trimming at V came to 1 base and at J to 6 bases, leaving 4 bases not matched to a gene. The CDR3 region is CASSLTGGGSGELFF. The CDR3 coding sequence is TGCGCCAGCAGCTTGACAGGGGGCGGATCCGGGGAGCTGTTTTTT.

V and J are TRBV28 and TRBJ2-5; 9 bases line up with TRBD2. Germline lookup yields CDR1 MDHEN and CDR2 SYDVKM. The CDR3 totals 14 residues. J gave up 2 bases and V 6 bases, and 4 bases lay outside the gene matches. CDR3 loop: CASSSTSGQETQYF. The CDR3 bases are TGTGCCAGCAGCTCGACTAGCGGACAAGAGACCCAGTACTTC. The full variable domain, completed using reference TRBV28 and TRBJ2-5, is DVKVTQSSRYLVKRTGEKVFLECVQDMDHENMFWYRQDPGLGLRLIYFSYDVKMKEKGDIPEGYSVSREKKERFSLILESASTNQTSMYLCASSSTSGQETQYFGPGTRLLVL.

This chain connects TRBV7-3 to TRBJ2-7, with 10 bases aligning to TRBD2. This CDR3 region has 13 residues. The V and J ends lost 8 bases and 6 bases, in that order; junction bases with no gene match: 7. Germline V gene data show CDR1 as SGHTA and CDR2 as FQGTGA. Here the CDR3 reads CASSLAGESEQYF. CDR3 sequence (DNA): TGTGCCAGCTCCCTAGCGGGAGAATCCGAGCAGTACTTC.

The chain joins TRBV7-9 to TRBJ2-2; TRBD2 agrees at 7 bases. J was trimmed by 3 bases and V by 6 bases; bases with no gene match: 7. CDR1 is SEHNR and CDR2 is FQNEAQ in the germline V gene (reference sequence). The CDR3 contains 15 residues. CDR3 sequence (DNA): TGTGCCAGCAGTGACATTCGGGGGGACACCGGGGAGCTGTTTTTT. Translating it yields CASSDIRGDTGELFF.